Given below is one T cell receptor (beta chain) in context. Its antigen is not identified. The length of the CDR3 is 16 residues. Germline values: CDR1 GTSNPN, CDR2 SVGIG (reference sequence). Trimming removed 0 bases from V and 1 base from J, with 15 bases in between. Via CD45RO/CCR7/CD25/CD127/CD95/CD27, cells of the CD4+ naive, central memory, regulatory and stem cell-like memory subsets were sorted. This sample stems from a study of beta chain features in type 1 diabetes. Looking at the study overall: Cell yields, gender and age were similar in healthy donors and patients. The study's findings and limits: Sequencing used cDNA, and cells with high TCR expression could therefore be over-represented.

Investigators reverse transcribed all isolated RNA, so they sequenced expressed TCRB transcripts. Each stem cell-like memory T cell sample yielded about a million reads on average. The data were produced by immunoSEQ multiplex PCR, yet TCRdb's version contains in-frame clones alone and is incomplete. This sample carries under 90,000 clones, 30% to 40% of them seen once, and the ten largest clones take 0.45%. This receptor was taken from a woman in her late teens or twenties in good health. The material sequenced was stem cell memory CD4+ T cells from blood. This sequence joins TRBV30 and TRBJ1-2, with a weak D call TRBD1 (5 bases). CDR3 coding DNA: TGTGCCTGGAGTGTTCAGAGGGGACTTGGTAACTATGGCTACACCTTC. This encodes CAWSVQRGLGNYGYTF.